This TCR beta chain was observed in a study of blood T cell repertoires in COVID-19. Study in general: Researchers got acute and convalescent COVID-19 samples from the United States, Italy and Spain. T cells, B-cell-depleted T cells, or PBMCs supplied cDNA or gDNA.

This CDR3 is built from 16 residues. The junction had 4 bases not matched to a gene; V was cut back by 4 bases and J by 4 bases. Germline V CDR1 and CDR2: LGHDT, YNNKEL (reference sequence). Methods used by the authors: Amplifying reference gene primers gave estimates of nucleated cell counts. Only in-frame clones appear in the TCRdb table, and some are missing; sequencing was by immunoSEQ multiplex PCR. V and J calls and clone size are as listed in that table; D and trimming were resolved from the DNA. The repertoire has around 260,000 clones, about four fifths of them found once; the top ten carry about a sixth. Seattle enrolled patients during active infection and tracked them longitudinally.

This receptor was identified in a person in their 70s with COVID-19, enrolled during active disease. The chain combines TRBV3-1 (or the pseudogene TRBV3-2) with TRBJ2-3, with 14 bases lining up with TRBD2. Sequenced: peripheral blood. The CDR3 reads CASSLGLAGGPDTQYF. As DNA, the CDR3 is TGTGCCAGCAGCCTAGGACTAGCGGGAGGCCCAGATACGCAGTATTTT.